The sequence of this T cell receptor (beta chain) was determined in a study of technical replicates of blood from four donors. Produced via immunoSEQ multiplex PCR; TCRdb's table is partial and in-frame only. The sample yields some 74,000 clones, 92% seen once. CDR1 and CDR2 from the germline V gene are MNHEY and SVGAGI. J was trimmed by 4 bases and V by 5 bases; bases with no gene match: 5. The CDR3 runs to 14 residues. The V and J genes are TRBV6-5 and TRBJ2-3; 8 bases agree with TRBD1. Sequenced sample: T cells isolated from PBMCs. This TCR derives from a human donor in good health. CDR3 sequence reads: CASSNRGTPDTQYF. In DNA form, the CDR3 reads TGTGCCAGCAGTAACAGGGGGACCCCAGATACGCAGTATTTT.